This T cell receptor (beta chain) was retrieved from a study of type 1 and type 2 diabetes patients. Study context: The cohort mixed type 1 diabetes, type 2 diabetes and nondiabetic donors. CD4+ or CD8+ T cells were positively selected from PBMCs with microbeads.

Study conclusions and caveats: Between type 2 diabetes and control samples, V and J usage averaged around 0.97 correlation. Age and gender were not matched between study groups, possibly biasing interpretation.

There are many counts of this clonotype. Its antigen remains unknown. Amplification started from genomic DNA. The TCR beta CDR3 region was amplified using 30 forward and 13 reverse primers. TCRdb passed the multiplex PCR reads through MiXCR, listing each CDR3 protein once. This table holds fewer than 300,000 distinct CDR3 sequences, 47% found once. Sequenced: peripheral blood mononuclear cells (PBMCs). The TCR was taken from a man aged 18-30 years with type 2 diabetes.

The CDR3, as DNA: TGTGCCATCGGTCGTGGTGGGGGCTCCTACGAGCAGTACTTC. Its translation: CAIGRGGGSYEQYF. The chain has TRBV10-3 and TRBJ2-7; either TRBD1 or TRBD2 may fit D (5 bases each). The V and J ends lost 8 bases and 0 bases respectively, with 14 bases between them. This CDR3 has 14 residues. CDR1 is ENHRY, CDR2 SYGVKD, per germline.